This TCR beta chain came from a study of kidney transplant recipient with SARS-CoV-2 infection. Using its own MiXCR run on the reads, TCRdb lists one record per CDR3 protein. The repertoire holds under 250,000 distinct CDR3 sequences, with 25% to 30% as singletons. This clonotype came up a few times. The CDR3 extends over 16 amino acids. The germline V gene encodes CDR1 SGHNT and CDR2 YYREEE (reference sequence). With 7 bases removed from V and 4 bases from J, the gap between germline ends came to 23 bases. The chain links TRBV5-4 to TRBJ1-2; D not certain. The material sequenced was a blood sample, taken at baseline and around day 120 from a kidney transplant recipient. The TCR originated in a male patient in his 30s who had COVID-19 and was a kidney transplant recipient. Some T cells may be transferred from the graft donor. Here the CDR3 reads CASVPDVPGKTYGYTF. CDR3 DNA sequence: TGTGCCAGCGTTCCTGACGTACCAGGAAAGACCTATGGCTACACCTTC.